Each of the 10 T cell receptor beta chains below was sequenced from the same sample in a study of post-analysis software for immune sequencing data. No cognate antigen is known for these TCRs. General observations from the study: About 5 TRBV segments were significantly more frequent in patients than in controls. TRBV5-6, TRBV5-1 and TRBV20-1 were among these segments.

Prepared TCR beta cDNA libraries contained unique molecular identifiers. TCRdb called the PCR reads again in MiXCR, with one record for every CDR3 protein. The data contain about 400,000 distinct CDR3 sequences, around 33% of them seen just once; the ten biggest clones take up 13%. Sample: blood. The receptor source for this set is a girl aged 5 to 17 with multiple sclerosis.

V is TRBV29-1 and J is TRBJ1-2; D unresolved. V was shortened by 3 bases and J by 3 bases, with 8 bases between the two germline ends. CDR3 length: 12 amino acids. Germline CDR1 SQVTM, CDR2 ANQGSEA. The CDR3 sequence: CSVDVKHYGYTF. DNA of the CDR3: TGCAGCGTTGATGTCAAGCACTATGGCTACACCTTC.

About this clonotype itself: At one end the junction does not follow the germline gene, possibly because of a read error. V and J are TRBV7-6 and TRBJ1-4; D remains unclear. Germline V lookup: CDR1 SGHVS, CDR2 FNYEAQ. The CDR3 sequence is 17 residues long. CDR3: CTSSLKRHLQTNEKLFF. Written as DNA, the CDR3 is TGTACCAGCAGCTTAAAGAGACACCTTCAAACGAATGAAAAACTGTTTTTT.

V usage is TRBV11-1 and J usage is TRBJ2-3, with D perhaps TRBD1 or TRBD2 (5 bases each). Trimming pared 3 bases from V and 6 bases from J, leaving 16 bases between. The CDR3 sequence is 15 residues long. Germline CDR1 SGHAT, CDR2 FQDESV (reference sequence). CDR3 in amino acids: CASSFTGTGRDTQYF. CDR3 coding DNA: TGTGCCAGCAGCTTTACCGGGACCGGGCGTGATACGCAGTATTTT.

This clonotype appeared a few times. The V and J genes are TRBV28 and TRBJ2-7; 7 positions agree with TRBD2. V trimming: 7 bases; J trimming: 0 bases; junction bases outside the gene matches: 6. Germline loops: CDR1 MDHEN, CDR2 SYDVKM. CDR3 size: 14 residues. CDR3 sequence reads: CASTQGGSSYEQYF. DNA for the CDR3: TGTGCCAGCACCCAGGGAGGGTCCTCCTACGAGCAGTACTTC. Full variable domain (remainder filled in from reference TRBV28 and TRBJ2-7): DVKVTQSSRYLVKRTGEKVFLECVQDMDHENMFWYRQDPGLGLRLIYFSYDVKMKEKGDIPEGYSVSREKKERFSLILESASTNQTSMYLCASTQGGSSYEQYFGPGTRLTVT.

The table lists this clonotype with a few counts. The rearrangement joins TRBV10-3 to TRBJ2-7; weak D call: TRBD1 (6 bases). The CDR3 sequence is 14 residues long. V shed 10 bases and J shed 0 bases, with 16 bases lying between them. Germline V lookup: CDR1 ENHRY, CDR2 SYGVKD. CDR3 coding DNA: TGTGCCACCGCGGACAGCACGAGCTCCTACGAGCAGTACTTC. Its protein is CATADSTSSYEQYF.

This clonotype showed up just a few times. The rearrangement links TRBV4-3 to TRBJ1-1; 9 bases are a match to TRBD1. Per germline, CDR1 LGHNA and CDR2 YSLEER. V trimming: 4 bases; J trimming: 9 bases; junction bases outside the gene matches: 9. CDR3 length equals 14 residues. The chain's CDR3 is CASSLDWGQGKAFF. The CDR3 nucleotides are TGCGCCAGCAGCCTTGACTGGGGACAGGGAAAAGCTTTCTTT.

The chain combines TRBV25-1 with TRBJ1-4; 7 bases map to TRBD1. The V gene end was trimmed by 3 bases and the J gene end by 6 bases; junction bases not matched to a gene: 10. The CDR3 covers 16 residues. CDR1 is MGHDK and CDR2 is SYGVNS in the germline V gene. The CDR3 protein is CASSDRLPQGDEKLFF. CDR3 sequence (DNA): TGTGCCAGCAGTGATAGGCTCCCGCAGGGGGATGAAAAACTGTTTTTT.

CDR3 nucleotides: TGTGCCAGCAGCTTAGTGGCTAGCGGGGGGCTCAATGAGCAGTTCTTC. Amino acids: CASSLVASGGLNEQFF. The chain recombines TRBV7-9 with TRBJ2-1, with 11 bases identical to TRBD2. CDR1 and CDR2 (germline): SEHNR, FQNEAQ (reference sequence). CDR3 size: 16 residues. J gave up 6 bases and V 1 base, and 5 bases lay outside the gene matches.

A few counts support this clonotype. This sequence joins TRBV18 and TRBJ2-2; D is ambiguous. The CDR3 sequence is 16 residues long. Trimming cost V 1 base and J 0 bases, with 9 bases left between them. Germline-derived CDR1 and CDR2 are KGHSH and LQKENI. CDR3 protein: CASSPQGTSNTGELFF. The CDR3 DNA reads TGTGCCAGCTCACCACAAGGCACTTCGAACACCGGGGAGCTGTTTTTT.

The table lists this clonotype with a few counts. The rearrangement links TRBV12-3 or TRBV12-4 to TRBJ1-5; 10 bases fit TRBD1. CDR3 length equals 14 residues. V was clipped by 6 bases and J by 8 bases; unmatched bases: 7. CDR3 region: CASSLGQGWEPQHF. Here the CDR3 DNA reads TGTGCCAGCAGCCTGGGACAGGGGTGGGAGCCCCAGCATTTT.